This T cell receptor (beta chain) was documented in a study of STAT5B mutations in CD4+ large granular lymphocyte leukemia. Clones were read by immunoSEQ multiplex PCR, and TCRdb kept only the in-frame ones, dropping some. This table has around 23,000 clones, 75% to 85% appearing once. V was cut by 3 bases and J by 0 bases, with 14 bases left in between. This CDR3 comprises 17 residues. Germline CDR1 is LNHNV and CDR2 is YYDKDF (reference sequence). This sequence joins TRBV15 and TRBJ2-2; D gene unclear. This receptor was obtained from a human donor in good health. The material sequenced was CD4+ T cells from blood buffy coats. CDR3 in amino acids: CATSSIVRQPNTGELFF. The CDR3 region has the DNA TGTGCCACCAGCAGCATAGTACGGCAGCCGAACACCGGGGAGCTGTTTTTT.